The following is a T cell receptor beta chain sequence with its context. This clonotype was seen more than once but under ten times. Its binding antigen is unknown. No much larger clonotype is one base removed from it; base qualities were not supplied. The data were taken from a study of T-cell reconstitution after alpha-beta-depleted transplantation in children (dated by TCRdb to about 2016). For the wider study: The study quantitatively tracked T-cell immune reconstitution after TCRalphabeta/CD19-depleted allogeneic hematopoietic cell transplantation in children using TCR repertoire profiling.

Receptors were amplified or captured by PCR. Instrument used: Illumina HiSeq 2500. TCR libraries were prepared with molecular barcoding, using unique molecular identifiers to normalize TCRbeta repertoire quantification. TCRdb reprocessed the public reads (quality trimming at Q25 with fastp, clone calling with MiXCR) and kept in-frame beta chains. Here each entry gathers all rows of one CDR3 protein and keeps the most common genes and DNA. For this sample there are 400,000 to 500,000 distinct CDR3 sequences; approximately 11% appear just once. The leading ten clones occupy about 5% of the sample. The germline ends are 19 bases apart after V is trimmed by 7 bases and J by 4 bases. As encoded in the germline V gene (reference sequence), CDR1 is MNHEY while CDR2 is SMNVEV. The CDR3 runs 15 residues from the cysteine to the phenylalanine. Of all the DNA, just the CDR3 is kept, 45 bases in frame from base 1.

This receptor was taken from a human donor who donated a stem cell graft to a child with acute myeloid leukemia. The material was PBMCs from the stem cell graft donor, obtained from the stem cell graft. The chain is made from TRBV27 and TRBJ1-2, with no D gene named confidently. CDR3 reads: CASMVRADPRYGYTF. The DNA sequence is as follows: TGTGCCAGCATGGTAAGGGCAGACCCTCGCTATGGCTACACCTTC.